This passage covers 15 T cell receptor beta chains from one sample sequenced in a study of blood T cell repertoires in COVID-19. Generated by immunoSEQ multiplex PCR, the TCRdb table keeps only in-frame clones and is missing some. Here the sample spans 300,000 to 350,000 clones, around 80% being singletons. The sample taken for sequencing was peripheral blood. All receptors come from a man aged 25-40 years with active or convalescent COVID-19.

The chain recombines TRBV12-5 with TRBJ2-7; maybe TRBD1 (5 bases). Trimming left V 3 bases short and J 2 bases short, with 8 bases between. The CDR3 runs 13 residues. The germline CDR1 and CDR2 sequences are LGHNT and FRNRAP. CDR3 DNA: TGTGCTAGTGGTTTAGGGGATACCTACGAGCAGTACTTC. Residues: CASGLGDTYEQYF.

This chain uses TRBV4-3 with TRBJ1-2; TRBD1 matches at 8 bases. The CDR3 is 14 amino acids. The V gene's germline CDR1 is LGHNA and CDR2 YSLEER. V dropped 1 base and J dropped 2; count of bases not matched to a gene: 0. Here the CDR3 reads CASSQGTGNYGYTF. CDR3 coding DNA: TGCGCCAGCAGCCAAGGGACAGGGAACTATGGCTACACCTTC.

V usage is TRBV19 and J usage is TRBJ1-6; tentative D call: TRBD1 (6 bases). The length of the CDR3 is 14 residues. V shed 5 bases and J shed 10 bases, with 15 bases lying between them. Per germline, CDR1 LNHDA and CDR2 SQIVND (reference sequence). The CDR3 is CASSSQGWESPLHF. For the CDR3, the DNA is TGTGCCAGTAGTTCTCAGGGGTGGGAATCACCCCTCCACTTT.

The chain links TRBV9 to TRBJ2-1; TRBD2 agrees at 9 bases. V lost 1 base to trimming and J lost 4 bases; unmatched junction nucleotides: 3. This CDR3 spans 15 amino acids. Germline V gives CDR1 SGDLS, CDR2 YYNGEE. The CDR3 reads CASSVRGGAYNEQFF. The CDR3 nucleotides are TGTGCCAGCAGCGTACGCGGGGGGGCTTACAATGAGCAGTTCTTC.

V and J are TRBV27 and TRBJ2-2; D is possibly TRBD1 (6 bases). Germline CDR1 and CDR2: MNHEY and SMNVEV (reference sequence). Trimming shortened V by 7 bases and J by 1 base, and 13 bases separated the two germline ends. This CDR3 contains 15 residues. This chain's CDR3 is CASTTRTVNTGELFF. DNA of the CDR3: TGTGCCAGCACCACCCGGACAGTGAACACCGGGGAGCTGTTTTTT.

This sequence joins TRBV18 and TRBJ1-1, with a tentative D call TRBD1 (5 bases). The CDR3 has 14 amino acids. The V end lost 2 bases, the J end lost 4 bases, and 11 bases lay between the germline ends. Germline CDR1 is KGHSH and CDR2 is LQKENI. The CDR3 loop is CASSPGYGGTEAFF. The DNA of the CDR3 is TGTGCCAGCTCACCAGGGTACGGGGGCACTGAAGCTTTCTTT.

The V and J genes are TRBV18 and TRBJ1-1; D call uncertain. The germline CDR1 and CDR2 sequences are KGHSH and LQKENI. The CDR3 runs 16 residues. The ends were cut back, 3 bases at V and 1 base at J, with 15 bases in the middle. CDR3 nucleotides: TGTGCCAGCTCACCGTTAGCGGCGGGGAAGAACACTGAAGCTTTCTTT. It yields the protein CASSPLAAGKNTEAFF.

The chain combines TRBV30 with TRBJ2-7, with D possibly matching TRBD2 (6 bases). V shed 8 bases and J shed 4 bases, with 12 bases lying between them. Germline V gene lookup returns CDR1 GTSNPN and CDR2 SVGIG (reference sequence). This CDR3 is built from 11 residues. Here the CDR3 reads CARSAGYEQYF. The CDR3 nucleotides read TGTGCCCGTTCTGCGGGGTACGAGCAGTACTTC. The full variable domain, with the rest looked up from reference TRBV30 and TRBJ2-7, is SQTIHQWPATLVQPVGSPLSLECTVEGTSNPNLYWYRQAAGRGLQLLFYSVGIGQISSEVPQNLSASRPQDRQFILSSKKLLLSDSGFYLCARSAGYEQYFGPGTRLTVT.

The genes are TRBV11-2 and TRBJ2-3; unclear D gene. Germline V gives CDR1 SGHAT, CDR2 FQNNGV. The CDR3 consists of 14 residues. The V gene lost 1 base and the J gene lost 4 bases, with 9 bases spanning the gap. The chain's CDR3 is CASSLAASSDTQYF. Here the CDR3 DNA reads TGTGCCAGCAGCTTAGCGGCTAGTTCAGATACGCAGTATTTT.

The gene calls are TRBV19 and TRBJ1-2; TRBD1 agrees at 9 bases. Germline V CDR1 and CDR2: LNHDA, SQIVND (reference sequence). V gave up 6 bases and J gave up 4 bases; unmatched junction bases: 0. The CDR3 spans 12 residues. Here the CDR3 reads CASRTGGYGYTF. The CDR3 coding sequence is TGTGCCAGTAGGACAGGGGGCTATGGCTACACCTTC. Full variable domain (outside the CDR3, taken from reference TRBV19 and TRBJ1-2): DGGITQSPKYLFRKEGQNVTLSCEQNLNHDAMYWYRQDPGQGLRLIYYSQIVNDFQKGDIAEGYSVSREKKESFPLTVTSAQKNPTAFYLCASRTGGYGYTFGSGTRLTVV.

The chain has TRBV20-1 and TRBJ2-7, with D maybe TRBD2 (5 bases). Per the germline V gene, CDR1 is DFQATT and CDR2 is SNEGSKA (reference sequence). V lost 4 bases to trimming and J lost 2 bases, with 6 bases between them. The CDR3 extends over 11 amino acids. CDR3 sequence (DNA): TGCAGTGCTAAGGGAGCCTACGAGCAGTACTTC. Translation gives CSAKGAYEQYF.

The gene calls are TRBV3-1 (or the pseudogene TRBV3-2) and TRBJ2-2; TRBD2 agrees at 11 bases. The CDR3 runs to 17 residues. V shed 3 bases, J shed 1 base, and the junction held 4 bases outside the gene matches. Germline lookup yields CDR1 LGHDT and CDR2 YNNKEL (reference sequence). The CDR3 reads CASSHRTSGRNTGELFF. The CDR3, as DNA: TGTGCCAGCAGCCACAGAACTAGCGGGAGGAACACCGGGGAGCTGTTTTTT.

This sequence joins TRBV7-2 and TRBJ1-6; no clear D. Germline assignment: CDR1 SGHTA and CDR2 FQGNSA. Between the trimmed V and J ends, which lost 1 base and 6 bases, there was a span of 4 bases. This CDR3 spans 13 amino acids. DNA for the CDR3: TGTGCCAGCAGCTTAGATCTTAATTCACCCCTCCACTTT. Its translation is CASSLDLNSPLHF.

The CDR3, as DNA: TGTGCCAGCAGCTTGCGAGTAGCGGGGCTTTACGAGCAGTACTTC. Translation: CASSLRVAGLYEQYF. V usage is TRBV5-6 and J usage is TRBJ2-7; TRBD2 aligns across 8 bases. J lost 4 bases, V lost 1 base, and 7 bases had no gene match. The CDR3 contains 15 residues. CDR1 is SGHDT and CDR2 is YYEEEE in the germline V gene.

Comments on this clone: Other nucleotide sequences from this sample produce the same CDR3. The rearrangement links TRBV7-3 to TRBJ1-1; D gene unclear. V was trimmed by 3 bases and J by 3 bases, leaving 8 bases between them. Germline CDR1 and CDR2: SGHTA and FQGTGA. This CDR3 contains 13 residues. The CDR3 is CASSLTSYTEAFF. As DNA, the CDR3 is TGTGCCAGCAGCTTGACATCTTACACTGAAGCTTTCTTT. The variable domain in full, with the rest retrieved from reference TRBV7-3 and TRBJ1-1, is GAGVSQTPSNKVTEKGKYVELRCDPISGHTALYWYRQSLGQGPEFLIYFQGTGAADDSGLPNDRFFAVRPEGSVSTLKIQRTERGDSAVYLCASSLTSYTEAFFGQGTRLTVV.